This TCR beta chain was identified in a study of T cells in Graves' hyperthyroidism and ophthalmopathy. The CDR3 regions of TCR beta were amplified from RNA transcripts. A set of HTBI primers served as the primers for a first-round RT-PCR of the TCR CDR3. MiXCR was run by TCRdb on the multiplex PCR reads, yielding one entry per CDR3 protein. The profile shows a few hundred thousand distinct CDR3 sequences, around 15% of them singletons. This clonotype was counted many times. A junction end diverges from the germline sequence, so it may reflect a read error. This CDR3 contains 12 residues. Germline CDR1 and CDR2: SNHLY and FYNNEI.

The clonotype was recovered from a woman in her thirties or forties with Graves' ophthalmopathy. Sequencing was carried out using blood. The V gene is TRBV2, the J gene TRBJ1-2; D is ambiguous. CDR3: CASCEEQVYYTF. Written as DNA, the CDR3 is TGTGCCAGCTGTGAGGAGCAGGTATACTACACCTTC.